This T cell receptor (beta chain) was documented in a study of CD8+CD57+ T cells in acquired aplastic anemia. The CDR3 runs to 13 residues. Germline V gives CDR1 SGHTS, CDR2 YDEGEE. The ends were cut back, 4 bases at V and 5 bases at J, with 11 bases in the middle. Investigators profiled TCR beta VDJ and CDR3 from genomic DNA template. Each CDR3 protein gets one entry after TCRdb re-called the reads with MiXCR. Of 250,000 to 350,000 distinct CDR3 sequences in the sample, approximately 56% are singletons; the top ten hold 8%. The sample comprised sorted CD4+, CD8+, or CD8+CD57+ T cells (not recorded which) from PBMCs. The chain has TRBV5-8 and TRBJ2-3, with D hard to call. The sequence came from a human donor with severe aplastic anemia or a healthy control (not recorded which). The CDR3: CASSLQSLDTQYF. CDR3 in DNA: TGTGCCAGCAGCCTCCAATCTTTAGATACGCAGTATTTT.